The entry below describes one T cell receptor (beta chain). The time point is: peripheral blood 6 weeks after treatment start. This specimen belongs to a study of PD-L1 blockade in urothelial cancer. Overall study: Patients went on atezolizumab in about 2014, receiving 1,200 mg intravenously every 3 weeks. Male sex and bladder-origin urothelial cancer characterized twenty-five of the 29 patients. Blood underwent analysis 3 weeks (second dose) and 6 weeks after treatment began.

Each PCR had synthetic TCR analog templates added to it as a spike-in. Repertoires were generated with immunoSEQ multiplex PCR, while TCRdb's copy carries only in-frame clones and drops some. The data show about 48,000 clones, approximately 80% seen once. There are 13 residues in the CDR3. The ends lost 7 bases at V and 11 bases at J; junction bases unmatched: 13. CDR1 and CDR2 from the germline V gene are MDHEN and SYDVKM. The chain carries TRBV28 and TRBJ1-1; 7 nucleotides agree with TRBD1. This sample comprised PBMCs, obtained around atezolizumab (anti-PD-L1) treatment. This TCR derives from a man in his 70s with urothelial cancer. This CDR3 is CASNQGGSGAAFF. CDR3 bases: TGTGCCAGCAACCAGGGGGGCTCTGGTGCGGCTTTCTTT.